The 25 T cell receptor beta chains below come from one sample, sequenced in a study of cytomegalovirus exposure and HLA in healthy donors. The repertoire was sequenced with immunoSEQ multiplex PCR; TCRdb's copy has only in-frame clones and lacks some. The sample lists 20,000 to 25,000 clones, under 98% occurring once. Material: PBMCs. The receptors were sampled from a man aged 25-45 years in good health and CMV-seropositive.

CDR3 in DNA: TGTGCCAGCAGCGTAGAGCAGGGCGAGCAGTTCTTC. Translation: CASSVEQGEQFF. The chain is built from TRBV9 and TRBJ2-1; tentative D call: TRBD1 (5 bases). Trimming took 0 bases from V and 10 from J, leaving 8 bases between them. The CDR3 is made up of 12 amino acids. Per the germline V gene, CDR1 is SGDLS and CDR2 is YYNGEE.

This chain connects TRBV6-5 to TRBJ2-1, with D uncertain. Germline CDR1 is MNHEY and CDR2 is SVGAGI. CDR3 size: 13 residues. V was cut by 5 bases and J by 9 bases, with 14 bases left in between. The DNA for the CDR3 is TGTGCCAGCAGTCCCCTTTCACCCGGTGAGCAGTTCTTC. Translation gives CASSPLSPGEQFF.

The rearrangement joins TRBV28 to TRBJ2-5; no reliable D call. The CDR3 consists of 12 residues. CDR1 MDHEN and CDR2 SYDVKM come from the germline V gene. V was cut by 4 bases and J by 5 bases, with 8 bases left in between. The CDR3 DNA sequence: TGTGCCAGCAGTTCCCTTTCGGAGACCCAGTACTTC. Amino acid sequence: CASSSLSETQYF.

The DNA for the CDR3 is TGCGCCAGCAGCTCCGGACAGCCTAACTATGGCTACACCTTC. Amino acids: CASSSGQPNYGYTF. The V and J genes are TRBV5-1 and TRBJ1-2; the D gene is possibly TRBD1 (6 bases). The length of the CDR3 is 14 residues. Trimming left V 3 bases short and J 0 bases short, with 9 bases between. Germline V gene lookup returns CDR1 SGHRS and CDR2 YFSETQ.

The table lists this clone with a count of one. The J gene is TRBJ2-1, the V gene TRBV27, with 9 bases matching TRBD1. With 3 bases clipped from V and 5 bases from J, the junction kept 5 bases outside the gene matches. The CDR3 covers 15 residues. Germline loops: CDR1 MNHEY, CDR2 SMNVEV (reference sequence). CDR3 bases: TGTGCCAGCAGTTTTTTAACAGGGGGCCACAATGAGCAGTTCTTC. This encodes CASSFLTGGHNEQFF.

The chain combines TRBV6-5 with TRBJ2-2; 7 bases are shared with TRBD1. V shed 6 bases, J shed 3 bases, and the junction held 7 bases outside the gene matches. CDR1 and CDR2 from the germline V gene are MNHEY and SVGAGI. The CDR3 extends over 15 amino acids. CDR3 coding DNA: TGTGCCAGCAGCCGAGACAGGGCCGACACCGGGGAGCTGTTTTTT. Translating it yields CASSRDRADTGELFF.

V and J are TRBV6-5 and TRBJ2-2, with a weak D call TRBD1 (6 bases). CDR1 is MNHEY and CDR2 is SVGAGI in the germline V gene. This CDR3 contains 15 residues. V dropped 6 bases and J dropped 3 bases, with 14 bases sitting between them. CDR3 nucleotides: TGTGCCAGCAGCCCTTCTCAGGGGTACACCGGGGAGCTGTTTTTT. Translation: CASSPSQGYTGELFF.

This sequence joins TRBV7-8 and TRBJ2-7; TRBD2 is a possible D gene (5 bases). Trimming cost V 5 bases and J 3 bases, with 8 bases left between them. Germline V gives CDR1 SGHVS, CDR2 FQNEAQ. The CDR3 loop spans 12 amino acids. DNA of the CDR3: TGTGCCAGCAGCGCGGGCTTCTACGAGCAGTACTTC. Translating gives CASSAGFYEQYF.

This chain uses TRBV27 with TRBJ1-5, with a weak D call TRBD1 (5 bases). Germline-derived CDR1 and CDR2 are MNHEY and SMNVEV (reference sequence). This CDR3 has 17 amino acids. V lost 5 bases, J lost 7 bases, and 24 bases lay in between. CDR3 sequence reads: CASSPFRGRREDQPQHF. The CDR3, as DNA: TGTGCCAGCAGTCCCTTCCGTGGGCGCAGGGAGGACCAGCCCCAGCATTTT.

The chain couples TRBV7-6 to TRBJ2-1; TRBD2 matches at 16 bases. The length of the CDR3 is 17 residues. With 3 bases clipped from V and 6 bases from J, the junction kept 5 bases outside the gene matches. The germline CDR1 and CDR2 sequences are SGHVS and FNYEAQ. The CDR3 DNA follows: TGTGCCAGCAGCTTTGCCGGGACTAGCGGGAGGGTCAATGAGCAGTTCTTC. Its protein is CASSFAGTSGRVNEQFF. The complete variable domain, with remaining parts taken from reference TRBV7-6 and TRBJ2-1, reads GAGVSQSPRYKVTKRGQDVALRCDPISGHVSLYWYRQALGQGPEFLTYFNYEAQQDKSGLPNDRFSAERPEGSISTLTIQRTEQRDSAMYRCASSFAGTSGRVNEQFFGPGTRLTVL.

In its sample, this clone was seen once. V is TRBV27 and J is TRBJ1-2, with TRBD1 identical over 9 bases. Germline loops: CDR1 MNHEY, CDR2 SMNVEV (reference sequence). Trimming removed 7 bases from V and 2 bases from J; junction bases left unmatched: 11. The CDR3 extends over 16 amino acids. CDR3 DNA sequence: TGTGCCAGCACCAAGGGACAGGGATTCGCCAACTATGGCTACACCTTC. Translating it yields CASTKGQGFANYGYTF.

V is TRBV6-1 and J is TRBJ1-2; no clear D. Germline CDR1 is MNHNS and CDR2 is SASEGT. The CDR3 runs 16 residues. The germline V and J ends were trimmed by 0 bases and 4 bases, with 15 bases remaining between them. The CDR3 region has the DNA TGTGCCAGCAGTGAAGCACTTCGGGGAGGAAGCTATGGCTACACCTTC. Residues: CASSEALRGGSYGYTF.

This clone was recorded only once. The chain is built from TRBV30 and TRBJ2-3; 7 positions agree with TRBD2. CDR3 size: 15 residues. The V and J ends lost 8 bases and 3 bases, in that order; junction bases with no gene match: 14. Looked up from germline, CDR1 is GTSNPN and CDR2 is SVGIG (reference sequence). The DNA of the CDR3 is TGTGCCCGAAGTAGGCGGGAGATTAATACAGATACGCAGTATTTT. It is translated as CARSRREINTDTQYF.

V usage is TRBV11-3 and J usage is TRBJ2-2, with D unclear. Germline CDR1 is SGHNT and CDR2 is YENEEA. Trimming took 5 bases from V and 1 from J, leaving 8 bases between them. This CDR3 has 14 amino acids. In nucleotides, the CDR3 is TGTGCCAGCAGCAAACACAGGAACACCGGGGAGCTGTTTTTT. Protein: CASSKHRNTGELFF.

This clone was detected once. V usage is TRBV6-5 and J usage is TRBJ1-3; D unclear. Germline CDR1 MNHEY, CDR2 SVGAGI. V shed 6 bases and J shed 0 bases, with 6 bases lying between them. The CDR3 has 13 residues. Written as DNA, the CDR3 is TGTGCCAGCAGACAGAGCTCTGGAAACACCATATATTTT. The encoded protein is CASRQSSGNTIYF.

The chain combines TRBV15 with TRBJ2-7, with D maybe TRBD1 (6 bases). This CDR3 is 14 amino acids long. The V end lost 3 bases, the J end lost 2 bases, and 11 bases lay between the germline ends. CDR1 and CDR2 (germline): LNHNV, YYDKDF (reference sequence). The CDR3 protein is CATSRNGQTYEQYF. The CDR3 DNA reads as TGTGCCACCAGCAGGAATGGACAGACCTACGAGCAGTACTTC.

As DNA, the CDR3 is TGTGCCAGCAGTTACTTCAGGACAGGTGGGGACGAGCAGTACTTC. It codes for CASSYFRTGGDEQYF. The chain has TRBV6-5 and TRBJ2-7; 7 bases are a match to TRBD1. Germline V gives CDR1 MNHEY, CDR2 SVGAGI. CDR3 length: 15 residues. Trimming cost V 1 base and J 5 bases; bases outside gene matches: 8.

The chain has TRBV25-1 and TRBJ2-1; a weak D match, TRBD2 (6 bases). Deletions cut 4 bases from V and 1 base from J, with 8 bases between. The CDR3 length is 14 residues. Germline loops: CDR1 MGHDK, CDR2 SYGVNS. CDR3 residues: CASSGGKSYNEQFF. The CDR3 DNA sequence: TGTGCCAGCAGTGGCGGGAAGTCCTACAATGAGCAGTTCTTC.

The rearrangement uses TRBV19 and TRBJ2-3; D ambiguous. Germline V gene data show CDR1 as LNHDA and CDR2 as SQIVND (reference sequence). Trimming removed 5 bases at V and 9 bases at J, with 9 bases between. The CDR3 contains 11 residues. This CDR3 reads CASSVLETQYF. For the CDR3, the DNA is TGTGCCAGTAGTGTTCTCGAGACGCAGTATTTT.

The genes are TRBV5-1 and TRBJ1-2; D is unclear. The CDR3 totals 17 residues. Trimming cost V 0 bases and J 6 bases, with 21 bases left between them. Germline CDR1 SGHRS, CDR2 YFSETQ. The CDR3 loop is CASSLGMSVERDDGYTF. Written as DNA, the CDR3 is TGCGCCAGCAGCTTGGGGATGTCTGTGGAGAGAGATGATGGCTACACCTTC.

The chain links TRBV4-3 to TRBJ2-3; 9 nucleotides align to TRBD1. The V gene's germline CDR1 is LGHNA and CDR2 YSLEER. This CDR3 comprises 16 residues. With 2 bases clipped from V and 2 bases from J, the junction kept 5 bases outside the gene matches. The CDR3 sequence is CASSQRDRGSTDTQYF. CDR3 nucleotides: TGCGCCAGCAGCCAACGAGACAGGGGGTCCACAGATACGCAGTATTTT.

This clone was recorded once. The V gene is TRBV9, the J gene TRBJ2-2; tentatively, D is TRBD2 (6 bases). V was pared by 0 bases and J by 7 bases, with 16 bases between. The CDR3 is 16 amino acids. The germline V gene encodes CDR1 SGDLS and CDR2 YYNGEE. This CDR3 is CASSVVPREKGGELFF. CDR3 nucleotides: TGTGCCAGCAGCGTAGTTCCCCGGGAGAAAGGCGGGGAGCTGTTTTTT.

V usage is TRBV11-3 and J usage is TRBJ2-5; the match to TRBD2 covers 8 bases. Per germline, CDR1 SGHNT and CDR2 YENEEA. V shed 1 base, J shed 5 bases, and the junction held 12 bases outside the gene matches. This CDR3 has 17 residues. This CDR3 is CASSLGGWREVSETQYF. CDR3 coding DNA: TGTGCCAGCAGCTTAGGGGGCTGGCGGGAGGTATCCGAGACCCAGTACTTC.

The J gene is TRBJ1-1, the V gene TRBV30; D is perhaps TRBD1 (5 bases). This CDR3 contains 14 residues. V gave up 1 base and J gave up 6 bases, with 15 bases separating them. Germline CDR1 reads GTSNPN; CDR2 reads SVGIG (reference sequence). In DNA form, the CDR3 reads TGTGCCTGGAGTGGCGGGGGGTTATCAGCTGAAGCTTTCTTT. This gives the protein CAWSGGGLSAEAFF.

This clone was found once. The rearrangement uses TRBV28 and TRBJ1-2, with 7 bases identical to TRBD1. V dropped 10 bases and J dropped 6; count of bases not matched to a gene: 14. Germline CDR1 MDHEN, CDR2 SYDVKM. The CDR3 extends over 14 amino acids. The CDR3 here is CATPSSNRGDGYTF. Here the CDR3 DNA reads TGTGCCACCCCTTCGTCAAACAGGGGAGATGGCTACACCTTC.